The text below deals with one T cell receptor beta chain. The antigen is not known. This entry is derived from a study of response to subunit inactivated influenza vaccine. Study conclusions and caveats: The study's authors posited that every seasonal influenza vaccination enlists few new T cells.

V shed 5 bases and J 9 bases; nucleotides not matched to a gene: 12. The germline V gene encodes CDR1 MNHEY and CDR2 SVGEGT. The CDR3 sequence is 15 residues long. TCRdb reprocessed the RT-PCR reads with MiXCR, giving one entry per CDR3 protein. The sample gives 530,000 or so distinct CDR3 sequences, roughly 10% of which show up once; roughly a tenth is in the top ten. This TCR was recovered from a man in his fifties or sixties who received an inactivated influenza vaccine. The chain has TRBV6-2 or TRBV6-3 and TRBJ2-3, with 9 bases lining up with TRBD2. The specimen was PBMCs from blood, collected on the day of vaccination. CDR3 coding DNA: TGTGCCAGCAGTAAGGCGGGAGGGCCGAGCGGCACGCAGTATTTT. It specifies CASSKAGGPSGTQYF.